This TCR beta chain was recorded in a study of blood T cells in healthy people across ages. Using a J-beta primer mix together with a sample-barcoded 5' primer, a second PCR was run for roughly 6 to 11 cycles. Each TCR beta cDNA got a 12-nucleotide random molecular identifier. Sequencing recovered at least 3 million CDR3-containing paired-end reads from each sample. TCRdb reanalysed the 5' RACE reads using MiXCR and keeps one entry per CDR3 protein. There are 700,000 to 950,000 distinct CDR3 sequences in the sample; 43% occur only once, and 20% to 25% lies in the top ten. Individuals who donated were healthy Caucasians from Russia aged roughly 6 to 90. This clonotype has more than one count but fewer than ten. Its antigen remains unknown. Points from the study as a whole: Diversity figures based on one million T cells were deemed too low.

In germline, CDR1 is MDHEN, CDR2 SYDVKM. The CDR3 has 11 amino acids. V dropped 6 bases and J dropped 5 bases, with 7 bases sitting between them. The receptor was derived from a woman in her sixties or seventies in good health. V gene TRBV28 combines with J gene TRBJ2-5; D is unresolved. The sequenced sample was blood. This chain's CDR3 is CASRLHETQYF. CDR3 in DNA: TGTGCCAGCAGACTACACGAGACCCAGTACTTC.